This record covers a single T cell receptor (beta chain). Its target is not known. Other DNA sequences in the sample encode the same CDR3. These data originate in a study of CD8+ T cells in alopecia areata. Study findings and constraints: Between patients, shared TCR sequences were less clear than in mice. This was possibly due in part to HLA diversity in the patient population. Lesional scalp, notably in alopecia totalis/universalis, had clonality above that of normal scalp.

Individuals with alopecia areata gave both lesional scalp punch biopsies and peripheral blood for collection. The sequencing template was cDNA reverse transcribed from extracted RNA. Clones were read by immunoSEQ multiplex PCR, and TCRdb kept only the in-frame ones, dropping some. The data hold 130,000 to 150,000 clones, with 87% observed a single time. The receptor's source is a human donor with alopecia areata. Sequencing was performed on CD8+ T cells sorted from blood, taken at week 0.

The CDR3 DNA follows: TGCAGCGTTGAGCTGCCCAAGACTGGGTCCTACGAGCAGTACTTC. Translated: CSVELPKTGSYEQYF. The V and J genes are TRBV29-1 and TRBJ2-7, with D hard to call. V lost 3 bases, J lost 1 base, and 16 bases lay in between. The CDR3 has 15 residues. In germline, CDR1 is SQVTM, CDR2 ANQGSEA.